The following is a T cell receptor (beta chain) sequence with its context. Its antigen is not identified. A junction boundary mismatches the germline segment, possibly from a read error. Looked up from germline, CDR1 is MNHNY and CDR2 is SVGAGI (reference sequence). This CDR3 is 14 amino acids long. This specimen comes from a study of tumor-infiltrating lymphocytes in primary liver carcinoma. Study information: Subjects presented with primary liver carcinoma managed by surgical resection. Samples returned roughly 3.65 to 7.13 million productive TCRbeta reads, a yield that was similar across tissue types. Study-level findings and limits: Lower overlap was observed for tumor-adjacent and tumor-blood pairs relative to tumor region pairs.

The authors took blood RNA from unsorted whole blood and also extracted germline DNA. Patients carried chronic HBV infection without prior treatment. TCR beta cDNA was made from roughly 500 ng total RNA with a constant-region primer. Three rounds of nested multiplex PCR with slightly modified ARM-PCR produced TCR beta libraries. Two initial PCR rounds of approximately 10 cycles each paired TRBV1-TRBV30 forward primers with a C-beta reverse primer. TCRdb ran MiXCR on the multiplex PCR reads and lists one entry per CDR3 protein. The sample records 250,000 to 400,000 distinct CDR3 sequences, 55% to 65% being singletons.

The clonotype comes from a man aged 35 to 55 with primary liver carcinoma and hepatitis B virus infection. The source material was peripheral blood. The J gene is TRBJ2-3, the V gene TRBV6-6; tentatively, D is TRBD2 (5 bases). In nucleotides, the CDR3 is TGTGCCAGCAGTTACTTTTCTAGCACAGATATGCAGTATTTT. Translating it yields CASSYFSSTDMQYF.